The 18 T cell receptor beta chains presented below share a single source sample, sequenced in a study of blood T cell repertoires in COVID-19. Assay: immunoSEQ multiplex PCR; the TCRdb copy retains only in-frame clones and omits some. The sample carries approximately 170,000 clones, approximately 87% recorded once. The sequencing input was PBMCs or T cells enriched from blood (not recorded which). The origin of the receptors is a woman in her fifties or sixties who had recovered from COVID-19.

This chain connects TRBV18 to TRBJ2-3; D gene ambiguous. Germline CDR1 and CDR2: KGHSH and LQKENI. V lost 4 bases and J 0 bases, leaving 14 bases between the germline ends. The CDR3 is 16 amino acids. In DNA, the CDR3 is TGTGCCAGCTCACGCTTCCGACTCGGTAGCACAGATACGCAGTATTTT. Protein: CASSRFRLGSTDTQYF.

CDR3 DNA sequence: TGTGCCAGCAGCAGACAGGGAAACACTGAAGCTTTCTTT. Translated, it gives CASSRQGNTEAFF. V gene TRBV12-3 or TRBV12-4 combines with J gene TRBJ1-1; 7 bases are a match to TRBD1. With 6 bases clipped from V and 2 bases from J, the junction kept 3 bases outside the gene matches. CDR3 length: 13 amino acids.

The chain links TRBV30 to TRBJ1-4, with D hard to call. The CDR3 totals 13 residues. CDR1 and CDR2 from the germline V gene are GTSNPN and SVGIG (reference sequence). V lost 4 bases and J 5 bases, leaving 11 bases between the germline ends. CDR3 amino acids: CAWNRSGNEKLFF. In nucleotides, the CDR3 is TGTGCCTGGAATCGCAGCGGGAATGAAAAACTGTTTTTT.

The chain joins TRBV10-1 to TRBJ1-1; D unresolved. The CDR3 has 13 residues. The V end lost 5 bases, the J end lost 4 bases, and 11 bases lay between the germline ends. Germline loops: CDR1 WNHNN, CDR2 SYGVQD (reference sequence). CDR3: CASSLPRVTEAFF. In nucleotides, the CDR3 is TGCGCCAGCAGTCTACCCCGGGTCACTGAAGCTTTCTTT.

CDR3 region: CASIVNSQGYTF. For the CDR3, the DNA is TGTGCCAGCATCGTTAATAGCCAGGGCTACACCTTC. The chain links TRBV6-5 to TRBJ1-2; D ambiguous. This CDR3 region has 12 residues. V lost 7 bases to trimming and J lost 8 bases, with 14 bases between them. In germline, CDR1 is MNHEY, CDR2 SVGAGI.

This clone was seen a few times. V gene TRBV7-9 combines with J gene TRBJ1-1; no firm D call. V was cut by 3 bases and J by 0 bases, with 14 bases left in between. The germline V gene has CDR1 SEHNR and CDR2 FQNEAQ (reference sequence). This CDR3 contains 16 residues. The CDR3 protein is CASSFGLAPMNTEAFF. The CDR3 nucleotides read TGTGCCAGCAGCTTCGGACTAGCCCCAATGAACACTGAAGCTTTCTTT.

The rearrangement uses TRBV14 and TRBJ1-6, with D possibly matching TRBD1 (5 bases). Germline V gene sequence: CDR1 SGHDN, CDR2 FVKESK. This CDR3 region has 17 residues. Trimming removed 3 bases at V and 7 bases at J, with 19 bases between. The CDR3 loop reads CASSHPQGFPDNSPLHF. The CDR3 DNA reads as TGTGCCAGCAGCCATCCTCAGGGCTTTCCCGACAATTCACCCCTCCACTTT.

The rearrangement joins TRBV7-8 to TRBJ1-2, with TRBD1 identical over 8 bases. Germline V lookup: CDR1 SGHVS, CDR2 FQNEAQ. J lost 5 bases, V lost 4 bases, and 3 bases had no gene match. This CDR3 is built from 13 residues. CDR3: CASSSRTGYGYTF. The CDR3 nucleotides read TGTGCCAGCAGCTCCCGGACAGGGTATGGCTACACCTTC.

This clone was detected only a few times. The chain carries TRBV2 and TRBJ1-4; unclear D gene. In germline, CDR1 is SNHLY, CDR2 FYNNEI. The CDR3 consists of 16 residues. V shed 3 bases and J shed 8 bases, with 19 bases lying between them. CDR3 nucleotide sequence: TGTGCCAGCAGTGAGGAGGCCTTTTTCGGACGGGAAAAACTGTTTTTT. This encodes CASSEEAFFGREKLFF.

The V gene is TRBV24-1, the J gene TRBJ1-2, with D possibly matching TRBD1 (6 bases). Germline CDR1 reads KGHDR; CDR2 reads SFDVKD. There are 14 residues in the CDR3. Trimming cost V 4 bases and J 6 bases, with 14 bases left between them. In nucleotides, the CDR3 is TGTGCCACCAGTGAGAACACAGGGCCCCATGGCTACACCTTC. It translates to CATSENTGPHGYTF.

The V and J genes are TRBV18 and TRBJ2-1, with D perhaps TRBD2 (5 bases). CDR1 and CDR2 from the germline V gene are KGHSH and LQKENI. The CDR3 has 14 amino acids. The ends were cut back, 3 bases at V and 8 bases at J, with 14 bases in the middle. The CDR3 loop reads CASSPAVDGDEQFF. The CDR3 region has the DNA TGTGCCAGCTCACCCGCCGTGGACGGGGATGAGCAGTTCTTC.

This clone was observed a single time. V is TRBV3-1 (or the pseudogene TRBV3-2) and J is TRBJ2-5; maybe TRBD1 (8 bases). CDR1 is LGHDT, CDR2 YNNKEL, per germline (reference sequence). The CDR3 sequence is 15 residues long. V shed 2 bases and J shed 4 bases, with 14 bases lying between them. CDR3 nucleotides: TGTGCCAGCAGCCAACTACAGGGGGGGGGAGAGACCCAGTACTTC. This sequence encodes CASSQLQGGGETQYF.

This clone turned up a few times. The chain recombines TRBV30 with TRBJ1-2; D may be TRBD1 (6 bases). This CDR3 is built from 13 residues. The germline CDR1 and CDR2 sequences are GTSNPN and SVGIG (reference sequence). V was shortened by 5 bases and J by 0 bases, with 10 bases between the two germline ends. Written as DNA, the CDR3 is TGTGCCTGGTGGGGGCAGACTAACTATGGCTACACCTTC. It translates to CAWWGQTNYGYTF.

V usage is TRBV7-2 and J usage is TRBJ2-3, with 11 bases fitting TRBD2. The length of the CDR3 is 15 residues. V shed 3 bases, J shed 4 bases, and the junction held 3 bases outside the gene matches. Germline V gene data show CDR1 as SGHTA and CDR2 as FQGNSA. CDR3 in amino acids: CASSFLAGGSDTQYF. CDR3 sequence (DNA): TGTGCCAGCAGCTTCCTAGCGGGGGGTTCAGATACGCAGTATTTT.

The rearrangement links TRBV11-2 to TRBJ2-2; D might be TRBD2 (5 bases). The V end was cut by 5 bases, the J end by 15 bases, with 13 bases between. Per germline, CDR1 SGHAT and CDR2 FQNNGV. CDR3 length: 11 amino acids. In DNA form, the CDR3 reads TGTGCCAGCAGCCTAGCTACTAGGTTGTTTTTT. Translating it yields CASSLATRLFF.

This chain joins TRBV25-1 and TRBJ2-5; D uncertain. The CDR3 is made up of 15 amino acids. The ends were cut back, 3 bases at V and 1 base at J, with 12 bases in the middle. Looked up from germline, CDR1 is MGHDK and CDR2 is SYGVNS. The chain's CDR3 is CASSDPSRPQETQYF. CDR3 in DNA: TGTGCCAGCAGTGACCCTTCCCGTCCCCAAGAGACCCAGTACTTC.

The V and J genes are TRBV28 and TRBJ2-1, with a weak D call TRBD1 (6 bases). Trimming shortened V by 4 bases and J by 6 bases, and 16 bases separated the two germline ends. The CDR3 consists of 15 residues. Germline CDR1 MDHEN, CDR2 SYDVKM. The CDR3 sequence is CASSSGSEGGNEQFF. The CDR3 DNA reads as TGTGCCAGCAGTTCGGGGTCGGAAGGGGGCAATGAGCAGTTCTTC. Filled out from reference TRBV28 and TRBJ2-1, the complete variable domain reads DVKVTQSSRYLVKRTGEKVFLECVQDMDHENMFWYRQDPGLGLRLIYFSYDVKMKEKGDIPEGYSVSREKKERFSLILESASTNQTSMYLCASSSGSEGGNEQFFGPGTRLTVL.

The chain uses TRBV30 and TRBJ1-2; 8 nucleotides agree with TRBD1. Germline V CDR1 and CDR2: GTSNPN, SVGIG (reference sequence). The CDR3 is 15 residues long. Germline trimming cut 2 bases from V and 8 bases from J; bases unmatched to any gene: 13. CDR3 residues: CAWSITLQGGEGYTF. DNA for the CDR3: TGTGCCTGGAGTATAACGTTACAGGGGGGTGAAGGCTACACCTTC.